Shown below are 15 T cell receptor beta chains from a single sample sequenced in a study of T cells in Graves' hyperthyroidism and ophthalmopathy. Amplified TCR beta CDR3 regions came from RNA transcripts. TCR CDR3 regions were first amplified by RT-PCR with HTBI primers. Using its own MiXCR run on the multiplex PCR reads, TCRdb lists one record per CDR3 protein. The sample includes about 560,000 distinct CDR3 sequences, 15% to 19% of them seen just once. The sequenced material came from blood. All receptors come from a woman between 25 and 40 years old with Graves' hyperthyroidism.

This clonotype was picked up many times. The V gene is TRBV28, the J gene TRBJ2-7, with 8 bases lining up with TRBD1. Germline CDR1 is MDHEN and CDR2 is SYDVKM. V was pared by 7 bases and J by 3 bases, with 11 bases of the junction left unmatched. The CDR3 length is 15 residues. The CDR3 nucleotides read TGTGCCAGCATTGCCCGGGACAGGAGCGTCTACGAGCAGTACTTC. Its protein is CASIARDRSVYEQYF.

This clonotype was found a few times. This chain joins TRBV19 and TRBJ1-1, with D uncertain. The CDR3 loop spans 13 amino acids. V dropped 4 bases and J dropped 1 base, with 7 bases sitting between them. The germline CDR1 and CDR2 sequences are LNHDA and SQIVND (reference sequence). CDR3 bases: TGTGCCAGTAGTAGGGAACCGAACACTGAAGCTTTCTTT. Amino acids: CASSREPNTEAFF.

In its sample, this clonotype was seen many times. The chain joins TRBV13 to TRBJ2-2, with 8 nucleotides matching TRBD1. This CDR3 spans 16 amino acids. Trimming cost V 1 base and J 5 bases; bases outside gene matches: 6. The V gene's germline CDR1 is PRHDT and CDR2 FYEKMQ (reference sequence). This chain's CDR3 is CASSLVGTGGTGELFF. The CDR3 DNA reads TGTGCCAGCAGCTTAGTCGGGACAGGCGGAACCGGGGAGCTGTTTTTT.

The chain combines TRBV7-9 with TRBJ2-1, with TRBD2 matching 9 bases. The junction had 11 bases not matched to a gene; V was cut back by 5 bases and J by 15 bases. CDR1 and CDR2 from the germline V gene are SEHNR and FQNEAQ (reference sequence). The CDR3 contains 13 residues. CDR3 loop: CASSVGLAGFPFF. CDR3 nucleotide sequence: TGTGCCAGCAGCGTAGGCCTAGCGGGATTCCCGTTCTTC.

The chain is built from TRBV29-1 and TRBJ1-2; no reliable D call. The CDR3 length is 11 residues. The germline V gene has CDR1 SQVTM and CDR2 ANQGSEA. Trimming shortened V by 4 bases and J by 8 bases, and 11 bases separated the two germline ends. The CDR3 DNA sequence: TGCAGCGTTGCAGTGCAAGAGGGCTACACCTTC. Amino acids: CSVAVQEGYTF.

The CDR3: CASSYSRLAGGFEQYF. CDR3 in DNA: TGTGCCAGCAGTTACTCGAGGCTAGCGGGAGGATTCGAGCAGTACTTC. V usage is TRBV6-2 or TRBV6-3 and J usage is TRBJ2-7; 11 bases fit TRBD2. The CDR3 has 16 amino acids. V gave up 0 bases and J gave up 6 bases; unmatched junction bases: 7. The germline CDR1 and CDR2 sequences are MNHEY and SVGEGT.

This clonotype has a count of ten or more. The chain uses TRBV11-2 and TRBJ2-7, with a weak D call TRBD1 (5 bases). V was cut by 6 bases and J by 0 bases, with 12 bases left in between. CDR1 and CDR2 from the germline V gene are SGHAT and FQNNGV. CDR3 size: 14 residues. The CDR3 loop is CASSYVDTSYEQYF. CDR3 DNA: TGTGCCAGCAGTTATGTGGACACCTCCTACGAGCAGTACTTC.

This clonotype was observed at least ten times. The rearrangement links TRBV6-1 to TRBJ2-5; D possibly corresponds to TRBD2 (6 bases). With 6 bases removed from V and 5 bases from J, the gap between germline ends came to 19 bases. Germline CDR1 reads MNHNS; CDR2 reads SASEGT. The CDR3 runs 15 residues. The CDR3 protein is CASSRVGEVGETQYF. The CDR3 region has the DNA TGTGCCAGCAGCCGAGTGGGGGAGGTGGGCGAGACCCAGTACTTC.

This clonotype came up once. This could be a read error, since a much larger clone is one nucleotide away. The chain employs TRBV7-2 and TRBJ2-1, with 7 bases fitting TRBD2. Germline V gene lookup returns CDR1 SGHTA and CDR2 FQGNSA. This CDR3 contains 13 residues. The CDR3 sequence is CAGSFGGFNEQFF. Written as DNA, the CDR3 is TGTGCCGGCAGCTTCGGGGGGTTCAATGAGCAGTTCTTC.

At least ten counts were recorded for this clonotype. The chain recombines TRBV9 with TRBJ2-1, with a weak D call TRBD1 (6 bases). Germline V gene lookup returns CDR1 SGDLS and CDR2 YYNGEE. This CDR3 comprises 16 residues. Trimming cost V 1 base and J 2 bases, with 13 bases left between them. CDR3 amino acids: CASSVTGSGAYNEQFF. Here the CDR3 DNA reads TGTGCCAGCAGCGTAACAGGGTCAGGGGCCTACAATGAGCAGTTCTTC.

The chain recombines TRBV29-1 with TRBJ1-1; tentative D call: TRBD1 (6 bases). Trimming pared 7 bases from V and 2 bases from J, leaving 17 bases between. Germline-derived CDR1 and CDR2 are SQVTM and ANQGSEA. The CDR3 is made up of 14 amino acids. CDR3 protein: CSGCGGDINTEAFF. CDR3 bases: TGCAGCGGGTGTGGGGGCGATATTAACACTGAAGCTTTCTTT.

This clonotype came up a few times. The chain combines TRBV29-1 with TRBJ2-7, with 12 positions matching TRBD1. J gave up 4 bases and V 6 bases, and 16 bases lay outside the gene matches. The CDR3 contains 17 residues. Germline values: CDR1 SQVTM, CDR2 ANQGSEA. The CDR3 DNA sequence: TGCAGCGTGCTCGGGACAGGGGGCGCCCGGCCTAGGTACGAGCAGTACTTC. It yields the protein CSVLGTGGARPRYEQYF.

In this sample, this clonotype turned up a few times. The V call is TRBV15, the J call TRBJ1-6; 9 bases map to TRBD1. This CDR3 has 16 amino acids. V lost 3 bases to trimming and J lost 8 bases; unmatched junction nucleotides: 8. The germline gives CDR1 LNHNV, CDR2 YYDKDF (reference sequence). CDR3 bases: TGTGCCACCAGCAGGGGGGGACAGGGAAGGGATTCACCCCTCCACTTT. Protein product: CATSRGGQGRDSPLHF.

The rearrangement joins TRBV28 to TRBJ2-1, with 12 bases lining up with TRBD2. Losses at the gene ends were 6 bases for V and 15 bases for J; bases not matched to a gene: 9. Germline V lookup: CDR1 MDHEN, CDR2 SYDVKM. The CDR3 contains 13 residues. The DNA of the CDR3 is TGTGCCAGCAGCCTAGGACTAGCGGGAATTCGGTTCTTC. Its translation is CASSLGLAGIRFF.

The chain has TRBV7-9 and TRBJ1-1, with D uncertain. The CDR3 is made up of 16 amino acids. V was cut by 5 bases and J by 5 bases, with 21 bases left in between. Germline lookup yields CDR1 SEHNR and CDR2 FQNEAQ (reference sequence). The CDR3 loop is CASSKPGLHEGTEAFF. CDR3 DNA sequence: TGTGCCAGCAGCAAACCGGGCCTTCACGAAGGGACTGAAGCTTTCTTT.